The rows below give T cell receptor beta chains drawn from one sample of a study of cytomegalovirus exposure and HLA in healthy donors. Profiling relied on immunoSEQ multiplex PCR, and the TCRdb table lists in-frame clones only, not all of them. The profile covers about 190,000 clones, with around three quarters appearing a single time and over 1.5% taken by the ten largest. Material for sequencing was PBMCs. These receptors were obtained from a young woman in good health and CMV-seronegative. CDR3s include the opening cysteine and the closing phenylalanine or tryptophan. D genes are given only for firm matches. Some rows have no size entry. The others give once, few or many, or a class for an expanded clone.

V	size	J	D	DNA	CDR3
TRBV7-6	NA	TRBJ2-3	TRBD2	TGTGCCAGCAGCTTAGAGGGGACTAGCGGGAGTTCAGATACGCAGTATTTT	CASSLEGTSGSSDTQYF
TRBV9	few	TRBJ2-1	NA	TGTGCCAGCAGCGTAGCTCGCTACAATGAGCAGTTCTTC	CASSVARYNEQFF
TRBV7-9	NA	TRBJ2-1	NA	TGTGCCAGCAGCCTGACGGGTGAGCAGTTCTTC	CASSLTGEQFF
TRBV29-1	few	TRBJ1-2	TRBD1	TGCAGCGTTGATGTCTCGGGACAGGGGGCATTCTCCACTGGTAACTATGGCTACACCTTC	CSVDVSGQGAFSTGNYGYTF
TRBV7-6	once	TRBJ1-3	NA	TGTGCCAGCAGCTTAGCCTCCCCAGCTGGAAACACCATATATTTT	CASSLASPAGNTIYF
TRBV6-5	NA	TRBJ2-4	NA	TGTGCCAGCAGGGAGACCGGGGGTAATGGAAACATTCAGTACTTC	CASRETGGNGNIQYF
TRBV9	NA	TRBJ1-4	TRBD1	TGTGCCAGCAGCGTAGTGAGGGGGCGCCGTGAAAAACTGTTTTTT	CASSVVRGRREKLFF
TRBV11-2	NA	TRBJ1-4	TRBD1	TGTGCCAGCAGCGGGTTGAGGGGGCAGGGGAGAAAACTGTTTTTT	CASSGLRGQGRKLFF
TRBV18	NA	TRBJ2-7	TRBD1	TGTGCCAGCTCACCACCGAGGGGACAGGGGAGTTCCTACGAGCAGTACTTC	CASSPPRGQGSSYEQYF
TRBV5-1	NA	TRBJ2-7	NA	TGCGCCAGCAGCTTGTTACAGGCGACCTACGAGCAGTACTTC	CASSLLQATYEQYF
TRBV7-2	NA	TRBJ1-1	NA	TGTGCCAGCCTTAGGGGGAGAACATTTGAAGCTTTCTTT	CASLRGRTFEAFF
TRBV6-6	NA	TRBJ1-4	NA	TGTGCCAGCAGTTACTCCGGACAGATTAATGAAAAACTGTTTTTT	CASSYSGQINEKLFF